The next 29 T cell receptor beta chains were all read from a single sample in a study of T-cell reconstitution after alpha-beta-depleted transplantation in children. Construction of the TCRbeta library involved unique molecular identifiers. One entry per CDR3 protein, called by TCRdb with MiXCR from the PCR reads. This repertoire shows some 220,000 distinct CDR3 sequences, approximately 11% found once; its top ten account for about 28%. Sequences were derived from PBMCs, sampled before TCRalphabeta/CD19-depleted stem cell transplant. These receptors came from a child younger than two with acute myeloid leukemia, due to receive a stem cell transplant.

This clonotype was seen many times. The chain employs TRBV7-9 and TRBJ2-3, with D possibly being TRBD1 or TRBD2 (5 bases each). Germline CDR1 is SEHNR and CDR2 is FQNEAQ (reference sequence). The CDR3 consists of 13 residues. The ends were cut back, 9 bases at V and 0 bases at J, with 10 bases in the middle. In nucleotides, the CDR3 is TGTGCCAGTACCAGGGACAGCACAGATACGCAGTATTTT. Protein sequence: CASTRDSTDTQYF.

In this sample, this clonotype turned up many times. J is TRBJ1-1 and V is TRBV2; D perhaps matches TRBD1 (6 bases). CDR1 SNHLY and CDR2 FYNNEI come from the germline V gene. This CDR3 contains 13 residues. Trimming shortened V by 6 bases and J by 1 base, and 9 bases separated the two germline ends. CDR3 sequence reads: CASRDSWNTEAFF. CDR3 nucleotides: TGTGCCAGCAGGGACAGCTGGAACACTGAAGCTTTCTTT.

This clonotype was found many times. The rearrangement links TRBV7-2 to TRBJ2-7; 14 positions match TRBD2. Germline V CDR1 and CDR2: SGHTA, FQGNSA. The CDR3 consists of 15 residues. The J segment lost 6 bases and the V segment lost 5 bases, leaving 6 bases of the junction unmatched. This CDR3 reads CASSPGLAGESEQYF. For the CDR3, the DNA is TGTGCCAGCAGCCCGGGACTAGCGGGAGAAAGCGAGCAGTACTTC.

This clonotype has ten or more counts. The rearrangement links TRBV12-3 or TRBV12-4 to TRBJ1-1; D is ambiguous. CDR3 length: 14 residues. V gave up 4 bases and J gave up 4 bases, with 13 bases separating them. The chain's CDR3 is CASSWRFSGTEAFF. The CDR3, as DNA: TGTGCCAGCAGTTGGAGGTTCAGTGGCACTGAAGCTTTCTTT.

This clonotype showed up many times. The CDR3 loop is CSFSTGQNYGYTF. CDR3 bases: TGCAGCTTTTCCACGGGACAGAACTATGGCTACACCTTC. The V call is TRBV29-1, the J call TRBJ1-2; 7 bases map to TRBD1. Trimming cost V 8 bases and J 2 bases; bases outside gene matches: 8. CDR3 length equals 13 residues. Germline CDR1 reads SQVTM; CDR2 reads ANQGSEA.

This clonotype is a singleton in its sample. A much larger clone differs from this one at a single base, so this may be a read error. The rearrangement links TRBV20-1 to TRBJ2-7; no firm D call. Germline V gives CDR1 DFQATT, CDR2 SNEGSKA (reference sequence). The CDR3 is 12 amino acids. V lost 3 bases and J lost 2, with 8 bases in between. This CDR3 reads CSASRSPYEQYF. The CDR3 coding sequence is TGCAGTGCTAGCAGGAGTCCCTACGAGCAGTACTTC.

The CDR3 reads CSVNRDRVGNEQFF. The CDR3, as DNA: TGCAGCGTAAACCGGGACAGGGTCGGAAATGAGCAGTTCTTC. V gene TRBV29-1 combines with J gene TRBJ2-1, with 9 bases lining up with TRBD1. V dropped 6 bases and J dropped 7; count of bases not matched to a gene: 10. The CDR3 loop spans 14 amino acids. CDR1 SQVTM and CDR2 ANQGSEA come from the germline V gene.

At least ten counts were recorded for this clonotype. The chain combines TRBV6-2 or TRBV6-3 with TRBJ2-3; 8 nucleotides agree with TRBD2. The V gene end was trimmed by 4 bases and the J gene end by 0 bases; junction bases not matched to a gene: 6. CDR3 length: 16 amino acids. CDR1 and CDR2 (germline): MNHEY, SVGEGT. The CDR3 reads CASSSRLAGSTDTQYF. Written as DNA, the CDR3 is TGTGCCAGCAGTTCCAGATTAGCGGGGAGCACAGATACGCAGTATTTT.

This clonotype was observed many times. The chain combines TRBV5-1 with TRBJ2-6, with D possibly matching TRBD1 (6 bases). V lost 5 bases and J lost 0, with 12 bases in between. This CDR3 contains 16 residues. CDR1 SGHRS and CDR2 YFSETQ come from the germline V gene. This CDR3 reads CASRQGPSSGANVLTF. In DNA form, the CDR3 reads TGCGCCAGCAGGCAGGGGCCTAGCTCTGGGGCCAACGTCCTGACTTTC.

The chain links TRBV28 to TRBJ2-7, with TRBD1 matching over 8 bases. CDR1 is MDHEN and CDR2 is SYDVKM in the germline V gene. Trimming took 8 bases from V and 3 from J; bases not matched to a gene: 3. This CDR3 comprises 12 residues. The CDR3 loop reads CASDRGGYEQYF. The CDR3 region has the DNA TGTGCCAGCGACAGGGGAGGCTACGAGCAGTACTTC.

This clonotype was recorded at least ten times. The V and J genes are TRBV7-9 and TRBJ2-1, with D maybe TRBD2 (6 bases). The CDR3 covers 14 residues. With 4 bases removed from V and 12 bases from J, the gap between germline ends came to 19 bases. Germline V gene sequence: CDR1 SEHNR, CDR2 FQNEAQ (reference sequence). This chain's CDR3 is CASSSARDVWLQFF. The CDR3 DNA sequence: TGTGCCAGCAGCTCCGCGCGGGACGTATGGTTGCAGTTCTTC. Combining the CDR3 with reference TRBV7-9 and TRBJ2-1 gives the whole variable domain DTGVSQNPRHKITKRGQNVTFRCDPISEHNRLYWYRQTLGQGPEFLTYFQNEAQLEKSRLLSDRFSAERPKGSFSTLEIQRTEQGDSAMYLCASSSARDVWLQFFGPGTRLTVL.

V and J are TRBV7-9 and TRBJ1-1; D is possibly TRBD1 (5 bases). CDR1 and CDR2 (germline): SEHNR, FQNEAQ (reference sequence). The CDR3 covers 13 residues. Trimming pared 3 bases from V and 9 bases from J, leaving 14 bases between. CDR3 residues: CASSLGGVGKAFF. The CDR3 coding sequence is TGTGCCAGCAGCTTGGGAGGGGTGGGAAAAGCTTTCTTT.

There are many counts of this clonotype. The rearrangement links TRBV3-1 to TRBJ2-1, with 9 bases fitting TRBD2. From germline, CDR1 is LGHDT and CDR2 YNNKEL (reference sequence). This CDR3 has 19 amino acids. Germline trimming cut 3 bases from V and 0 bases from J; bases unmatched to any gene: 12. The CDR3 loop reads CASSHGLGISGSSYNEQFF. CDR3 DNA sequence: TGTGCCAGCAGCCACGGCCTTGGTATTAGCGGGAGCTCCTACAATGAGCAGTTCTTC.

Many counts were recorded for this clonotype. The chain employs TRBV5-1 and TRBJ2-1; D not certain. Trimming pared 4 bases from V and 9 bases from J, leaving 14 bases between. The CDR3 covers 13 residues. Germline values: CDR1 SGHRS, CDR2 YFSETQ. CDR3 in amino acids: CASSDTSLGEQFF. In nucleotides, the CDR3 is TGCGCCAGCAGCGACACGTCCCTAGGTGAGCAGTTCTTC.

This clonotype appeared many times. The gene calls are TRBV24-1 and TRBJ2-3; 9 bases fit TRBD2. V lost 5 bases to trimming and J lost 2 bases; unmatched junction nucleotides: 4. CDR1 is KGHDR, CDR2 SFDVKD, per germline. The CDR3 spans 15 residues. In DNA form, the CDR3 reads TGTGCCACCAGTGTGACTAGCGGATCCACAGATACGCAGTATTTT. As protein: CATSVTSGSTDTQYF.

This clonotype was detected only a few times. The chain carries TRBV20-1 and TRBJ2-7; 9 positions match TRBD1. The CDR3 has 14 amino acids. After removal of 1 base from V and 3 bases from J, the junction contained 4 bases not matched to a gene. Germline V gene lookup returns CDR1 DFQATT and CDR2 SNEGSKA (reference sequence). CDR3 coding DNA: TGCAGTGCTAGAGTTCCGGGACAGGGCTACGAGCAGTACTTC. This sequence encodes CSARVPGQGYEQYF.

This clonotype showed up many times. V is TRBV12-3 or TRBV12-4 and J is TRBJ2-5; D gene uncertain. The CDR3 is made up of 12 amino acids. Trimming pared 4 bases from V and 3 bases from J, leaving 6 bases between. CDR3: CASSSQEETQYF. DNA of the CDR3: TGTGCCAGCAGTTCTCAGGAAGAGACCCAGTACTTC.

This clonotype showed up many times. The V gene is TRBV11-2, the J gene TRBJ2-3; TRBD1 agrees at 7 bases. The trim removed 5 bases at V and 2 bases at J, leaving 16 bases unmatched. CDR3 length: 18 amino acids. The germline V gene has CDR1 SGHAT and CDR2 FQNNGV. This CDR3 is CASSAYSGTVLYTDTQYF. CDR3 DNA sequence: TGTGCCAGCAGCGCGTATTCCGGGACAGTACTTTACACAGATACGCAGTATTTT.

This clonotype appeared once. The chain uses TRBV12-3 or TRBV12-4 and TRBJ2-5; TRBD1 is a possible D gene (6 bases). CDR3 size: 14 residues. The V end lost 4 bases, the J end lost 4 bases, and 13 bases lay between the germline ends. CDR3 sequence reads: CASSSPQGRETQYF. Written as DNA, the CDR3 is TGTGCCAGCAGTTCCCCGCAGGGGAGAGAGACCCAGTACTTC.

The chain carries TRBV2 and TRBJ2-7; D remains ambiguous. Per the germline V gene, CDR1 is SNHLY and CDR2 is FYNNEI. The CDR3 is 15 residues long. V lost 7 bases and J lost 3, with 19 bases in between. The CDR3 protein is CASKTVALVSYEQYF. As DNA, the CDR3 is TGTGCCAGCAAAACTGTAGCCCTAGTAAGCTACGAGCAGTACTTC.

A word on this clonotype: One end of the junction fails to match germline, which may point to a read error. The V call is TRBV6-2 or TRBV6-3, the J call TRBJ2-1, with 9 bases aligning to TRBD1. This CDR3 is 15 amino acids long. From germline, CDR1 is MNHEY and CDR2 SVGEGT. In nucleotides, the CDR3 is TGTGCCAGCAGTAGTACAGGGGGCTCCCACAATGAGCAGTTCTTC. It encodes CASSSTGGSHNEQFF.

In this sample, this clonotype turned up many times. The chain combines TRBV7-6 with TRBJ2-3; the D gene could be TRBD1 or TRBD2 (5 bases each). Germline CDR1 and CDR2: SGHVS and FNYEAQ. The CDR3 sequence is 14 residues long. Between the trimmed V and J ends, which lost 3 bases and 8 bases, there was a span of 15 bases. Here the CDR3 DNA reads TGTGCCAGCAGCTTCCGGGGCCGGGCGGGTACGCAGTATTTT. Encoded protein: CASSFRGRAGTQYF.

This clonotype was found many times. The chain recombines TRBV5-1 with TRBJ1-1, with D perhaps TRBD1 (5 bases). Germline V gene lookup returns CDR1 SGHRS and CDR2 YFSETQ. This CDR3 region has 15 residues. The V gene lost 2 bases and the J gene lost 8 bases, with 19 bases spanning the gap. The CDR3 coding sequence is TGCGCCAGCAGCTTTAACGGCCTCGACAGCGGAGAAGCTTTCTTT. Amino acids: CASSFNGLDSGEAFF.

This clonotype occurred many times. V gene TRBV15 combines with J gene TRBJ1-4; D not resolved. The CDR3 spans 13 residues. In germline, CDR1 is LNHNV, CDR2 YYDKDF (reference sequence). V was pared by 0 bases and J by 11 bases, with 10 bases between. CDR3 nucleotide sequence: TGTGCCACCAGCAGAGAGACGGTCGGCAAACTGTTTTTT. It encodes CATSRETVGKLFF.

Many counts were recorded for this clonotype. The gene calls are TRBV20-1 and TRBJ1-1, with D perhaps matching TRBD1 (6 bases). The V end was cut by 4 bases, the J end by 2 bases, with 8 bases between. Germline assignment: CDR1 DFQATT and CDR2 SNEGSKA (reference sequence). CDR3 size: 12 residues. CDR3 in DNA: TGCAGTGCTATACAGGGTAACACTGAAGCTTTCTTT. Its translation: CSAIQGNTEAFF.

This clonotype was observed at least ten times. J is TRBJ1-2 and V is TRBV6-5; D remains ambiguous. V was pared by 0 bases and J by 4 bases, with 6 bases between. This CDR3 is 13 amino acids long. Germline values: CDR1 MNHEY, CDR2 SVGAGI. CDR3 protein: CASSYSTLYGYTF. As DNA, the CDR3 is TGTGCCAGCAGTTACTCGACCCTCTATGGCTACACCTTC.

V gene TRBV11-1 combines with J gene TRBJ1-1, with TRBD1 as a possible D gene (5 bases). The germline V gene encodes CDR1 SGHAT and CDR2 FQDESV (reference sequence). The CDR3 has 12 residues. Trimming cost V 2 bases and J 8 bases, with 9 bases left between them. The CDR3 DNA reads TGTGCCAGCAGCTTAAATGGGGGAGAAGCTTTCTTT. This encodes CASSLNGGEAFF.

This clonotype was recorded many times. CDR3 in amino acids: CSVSEGTEAFF. CDR3 sequence (DNA): TGCAGCGTTTCGGAGGGCACTGAAGCTTTCTTT. This rearrangement joins TRBV29-1 to TRBJ1-1; D remains unclear. Germline V gene sequence: CDR1 SQVTM, CDR2 ANQGSEA. The CDR3 covers 11 residues. Trimming stripped 5 bases from V and 4 bases from J, with 8 bases between.

This clonotype was seen ten or more times. The gene calls are TRBV6-1 and TRBJ2-5; 10 bases line up with TRBD2. This CDR3 spans 16 amino acids. The V and J ends lost 6 bases and 5 bases, in that order; junction bases with no gene match: 12. CDR1 MNHNS and CDR2 SASEGT come from the germline V gene. CDR3 DNA sequence: TGTGCCAGCAGCTCCGGGACTAGCGTGCAAACGGAGACCCAGTACTTC. This translates into CASSSGTSVQTETQYF.